This T cell receptor beta chain was recovered during a study of blood T cell repertoires in COVID-19. Background on the study: The samples span acute and convalescent COVID-19 from the United States, Italy and Spain. Nucleic acid was either cDNA or gDNA, and it came from T cells, B-cell-depleted T cells, or PBMCs.

Source study methods: Quantification of nucleated cells was approximated via reference gene primer amplification. Only in-frame clones appear in the TCRdb table, and some are missing; sequencing was by immunoSEQ multiplex PCR. V, J and clone size were drawn from that table, and D and trimming were deduced from the DNA. Counted here are about 36,000 clones, around 81% occurring once; the ten biggest clones make up around 15%. In this sample, this clone turned up a few times. The receptor was isolated from a human donor in a cohort sampled during active COVID-19. The specimen was peripheral blood.

The CDR3 loop is CASRDRDTGLSPLHF. The CDR3 DNA is TGTGCCAGCAGGGACCGGGACACAGGCCTTTCACCCCTCCACTTT. This chain joins TRBV2 and TRBJ1-6, with D perhaps matching TRBD1 (6 bases). The ends were cut back, 6 bases at V and 9 bases at J, with 18 bases in the middle. This CDR3 contains 15 residues. In germline, CDR1 is SNHLY, CDR2 FYNNEI. Using reference TRBV2 and TRBJ1-6 for the parts outside the CDR3, the full variable domain is EPEVTQTPSHQVTQMGQEVILRCVPISNHLYFYWYRQILGQKVEFLVSFYNNEISEKSEIFDDQFSVERPDGSNFTLKIRSTKLEDSAMYFCASRDRDTGLSPLHFGNGTRLTVT.